This entry lists 5 T cell receptor beta chains sequenced from one sample in a study of chemoradiotherapy in HPV16-positive cancers. Data came from immunoSEQ multiplex PCR; TCRdb stores just in-frame clones and leaves some out. The sample comprises about a thousand clones, roughly 85% of which are singletons, and 10% rests with the top ten. Material: tumor tissue, obtained from a patient who underwent chemoradiotherapy. These receptors came from a human donor with HPV-associated anogenital cancer.

Only a few counts were recorded for this clone. V gene TRBV5-1 combines with J gene TRBJ2-2; D possibly corresponds to TRBD2 (5 bases). This CDR3 is 14 amino acids long. Germline CDR1 is SGHRS and CDR2 is YFSETQ. Trimming took 5 bases from V and 0 from J, leaving 8 bases between them. The CDR3 spells CASRAEANTGELFF. CDR3 bases: TGCGCCAGCAGGGCGGAGGCGAACACCGGGGAGCTGTTTTTT.

V gene TRBV15 combines with J gene TRBJ2-3; D remains unclear. The germline V gene has CDR1 LNHNV and CDR2 YYDKDF (reference sequence). This CDR3 region has 12 residues. V was shortened by 0 bases and J by 8 bases, with 6 bases between the two germline ends. The CDR3, as DNA: TGTGCCACCAGCAGAGATCTCGGTACGCAGTATTTT. Amino acid sequence: CATSRDLGTQYF.

This chain connects TRBV19 to TRBJ2-1; a weak D match, TRBD1 (5 bases). CDR1 and CDR2 from the germline V gene are LNHDA and SQIVND (reference sequence). The CDR3 is 15 residues long. Trimming removed 3 bases from V and 5 bases from J, with 14 bases in between. The CDR3: CASSIREGVDNEQFF. Here the CDR3 DNA reads TGTGCCAGTAGTATTAGGGAAGGGGTTGACAATGAGCAGTTCTTC.

The chain links TRBV27 to TRBJ2-3, with TRBD2 matching over 12 bases. V was clipped by 0 bases and J by 4 bases; unmatched bases: 17. Germline V gives CDR1 MNHEY, CDR2 SMNVEV (reference sequence). The CDR3 contains 21 residues. The CDR3 loop is CASSLSPILGLAGGPPDTQYF. The CDR3 bases are TGTGCCAGCAGTTTATCCCCTATTCTCGGGCTAGCGGGAGGGCCACCAGATACGCAGTATTTT.

This clone occurred a few times. J is TRBJ2-6 and V is TRBV4-2; D could derive from TRBD1 or TRBD2 (7 bases each). Per the germline V gene, CDR1 is LGHNA and CDR2 is YNFKEQ. Deletions cut 4 bases from V and 2 bases from J, with 12 bases between. The CDR3 runs 16 residues. The CDR3 DNA follows: TGTGCCAGCAGCCCCAGGGGGGGGGCTGGGGCCAACGTCCTGACTTTC. Its translation is CASSPRGGAGANVLTF.